The TCR beta chain under discussion was sequenced for a study of identical twins. V was pared by 3 bases and J by 7 bases, with 3 bases of the junction left unmatched. Germline V lookup: CDR1 ENHRY, CDR2 SYGVKD. The CDR3 consists of 13 residues. Worth noting for this clonotype: Antigen specificity is unknown.

Unique molecular identifiers were in the cDNA, with template-switch universal primer binding. In TCRdb, the 5' RACE reads were re-called with MiXCR into one record per CDR3 protein. Of 520,000 or so distinct CDR3 sequences listed, about 20% are singletons. The study, taken as a whole, reports: Conclusions were based on cross-sectional statistical analysis, without following the same donors.

This sample was also put to use in a study of T cells expressing NK-cell markers. As reported in that work: In a group of roughly 6 donors, dominant NKG2C+ clonotypes represented about 1.0-7.5% of CD8+ T cells.

Sequenced input: CD4+ T cells sorted from blood. The receptor was isolated from a woman aged 18-35 years in good health. The chain carries TRBV10-3 and TRBJ1-2; 9 bases are a match to TRBD1. The CDR3 spells CAISEQGAAGYTF. DNA for the CDR3: TGTGCCATCAGTGAACAGGGGGCGGCTGGCTACACCTTC.